This is a list of T cell receptor beta chains from one sample in a study of cytomegalovirus exposure and HLA in healthy donors. Libraries were prepared by immunoSEQ multiplex PCR; TCRdb keeps only in-frame clonotypes and omits some of them. The sample lists some 150,000 clones, 87% occurring once. Sequencing was performed on PBMCs. These receptor sequences come from a woman aged 25 to 39 in good health and CMV-seronegative. Each CDR3 is given with its conserved first and last residue. A D gene is named only where the DNA matches it firmly. The size field is filled for only some rows; it gives once, few, many or a size class.

V: TRBV9; J: TRBJ2-7; D: .; size: .; DNA: TGTGCCAGCAGCGTCGGTGATCTACGCGAGCAGTACTTC; CDR3: CASSVGDLREQYF
V: TRBV6-4; J: TRBJ2-7; D: TRBD2; size: .; DNA: TGTGCCAGCAGTTTAAGCGGGGGCTACGAGCAGTACTTC; CDR3: CASSLSGGYEQYF
V: TRBV2; J: TRBJ2-7; D: TRBD1; size: .; DNA: TGTGCCAGCAGGAGGACAGGGGGGGGTTACGAGCAGTACTTC; CDR3: CASRRTGGGYEQYF
V: TRBV27; J: TRBJ1-3; D: .; size: .; DNA: TGTGCCAGAACCAGGGCAGGAGGAAACACCATATATTTT; CDR3: CARTRAGGNTIYF
V: TRBV5-1; J: TRBJ1-5; D: TRBD1; size: .; DNA: TGCGCCAGCAGCTTGGGCAGGGGGCTTGATCAGCCCCAGCATTTT; CDR3: CASSLGRGLDQPQHF
V: TRBV30; J: TRBJ2-7; D: .; size: .; DNA: TGTGCCTGGAGTTTTTGGAGAATTTACGAGCAGTACTTC; CDR3: CAWSFWRIYEQYF
V: TRBV27; J: TRBJ2-7; D: TRBD2; size: .; DNA: TGTGCCAGCAGTCCGACTAGCTTCGACTACGAGCAGTACTTC; CDR3: CASSPTSFDYEQYF
V: TRBV27; J: TRBJ2-3; D: .; size: once; DNA: TGTGCCAGCAGTCGTCGCACAGATACGCAGTATTTT; CDR3: CASSRRTDTQYF
V: TRBV11-3; J: TRBJ1-1; D: .; size: .; DNA: TGTGCCAGCACTCTGGGGCGGAACACTGAAGCTTTCTTT; CDR3: CASTLGRNTEAFF
V: TRBV9; J: TRBJ2-7; D: .; size: .; DNA: TGTGCCAGCAGTCTGGGCGGGACAGCCTACGAGCAGTACTTC; CDR3: CASSLGGTAYEQYF
V: TRBV7-2; J: TRBJ2-2; D: .; size: .; DNA: TGTGCCAGCAGCTTTAGCAGTTGGACCGGGGAGCTGTTTTTT; CDR3: CASSFSSWTGELFF
V: TRBV9; J: TRBJ2-2; D: TRBD1; size: .; DNA: TGTGCCAGCAGCGTGACAGGGGGCGCCGGGGAGCTGTTTTTT; CDR3: CASSVTGGAGELFF
V: TRBV6-5; J: TRBJ2-7; D: TRBD2; size: .; DNA: TGTGCCAGCAGCCCCAGCGGGAGGGCCAGGGGCGAGCAGTACTTC; CDR3: CASSPSGRARGEQYF
V: TRBV7-9; J: TRBJ1-2; D: TRBD1; size: .; DNA: TGTGCCAGCAGCCCCAGGCAGGGGGCATTGTATGGCTACACCTTC; CDR3: CASSPRQGALYGYTF
V: TRBV7-9; J: TRBJ1-5; D: .; size: .; DNA: TGTGCCAGCAGCTCCGGACAGTCCTCTCGGCCCCAGCATTTT; CDR3: CASSSGQSSRPQHF
V: TRBV5-4; J: TRBJ1-3; D: TRBD1; size: .; DNA: TGTGCCAGCAGCTCGGGGCGGGACAGGGGTGCTGGAAACACCATATATTTT; CDR3: CASSSGRDRGAGNTIYF
V: TRBV7-6; J: TRBJ1-2; D: .; size: .; DNA: TGTGCCAGCAGCCAAGGGCCCGGGGGCTATGGCTACACCTTC; CDR3: CASSQGPGGYGYTF
V: TRBV4-2; J: TRBJ1-5; D: TRBD1; size: .; DNA: TGTGCCAGCAGCCAAGGGGGGGGACAGGGGATTCAGCCCCAGCATTTT; CDR3: CASSQGGGQGIQPQHF
V: TRBV4-1; J: TRBJ2-1; D: TRBD1; size: .; DNA: TGCGCCAGCAGCCAAGTCGGACAGGGGGTTAATGAGCAGTTCTTC; CDR3: CASSQVGQGVNEQFF
V: TRBV6-6; J: TRBJ2-3; D: TRBD2; size: once; DNA: TGTGCGGGGGGGATGGATACGCAGTATTTT; CDR3: CAGGMDTQYF
V: TRBV7-3; J: TRBJ2-1; D: .; size: .; DNA: TGTGCCAGCAGCCCGCGGGAAATTAATGAGCAGTTCTTC; CDR3: CASSPREINEQFF
V: TRBV27; J: TRBJ1-1; D: TRBD1; size: .; DNA: TGTGCCAGCAGTTGGGAGACAGGGGGCTTGGCTGAAGCTTTCTTT; CDR3: CASSWETGGLAEAFF
V: TRBV19; J: TRBJ1-1; D: TRBD1; size: .; DNA: TGTGCCAGTAGTCCCTGGACAGGGGCAGTGAACACTGAAGCTTTCTTT; CDR3: CASSPWTGAVNTEAFF
V: TRBV6-5; J: TRBJ1-4; D: TRBD1; size: few; DNA: TGTGCCAGCAGCCTACAGGGGTTAGAAGAAAAACTGTTTTTT; CDR3: CASSLQGLEEKLFF
V: TRBV10-3; J: TRBJ2-1; D: .; size: .; DNA: TGTGCCATCAGTGGACCTAGCGAACGCCTCTACAATGAGCAGTTCTTC; CDR3: CAISGPSERLYNEQFF
V: TRBV30; J: TRBJ1-2; D: TRBD1; size: .; DNA: TGTGCCTGGAGTGGGACAGGCTATGGCTACACCTTC; CDR3: CAWSGTGYGYTF
V: TRBV27; J: TRBJ2-1; D: TRBD2; size: .; DNA: TGTGCCAGCAGGCTAGCGGGAGCCAATGAGCAGTTCTTC; CDR3: CASRLAGANEQFF
V: TRBV11-3; J: TRBJ1-6; D: .; size: once; DNA: TGTGCCAGCAGCTTAGGGGGGGTGAGTTCACCCCTCCACTTT; CDR3: CASSLGGVSSPLHF
V: TRBV7-8; J: TRBJ2-4; D: .; size: .; DNA: TGTGCCAGCAGCTTGGAGGTAGCCAAAAACATTCAGTACTTC; CDR3: CASSLEVAKNIQYF
V: TRBV7-9; J: TRBJ2-1; D: .; size: .; DNA: TGTGCCAGCAGCCTGAGGGGGGGGTCGACCTACAATGAGCAGTTCTTC; CDR3: CASSLRGGSTYNEQFF
V: TRBV5-8; J: TRBJ2-6; D: .; size: few; DNA: TGTGCCAGCAGCTTGGCCTGGGGGGACGGACGAAGCTCTGGGGCCAACGTCCTGACTTTC; CDR3: CASSLAWGDGRSSGANVLTF
V: TRBV25-1; J: TRBJ1-5; D: .; size: .; DNA: TGTGCCAGCACTGCAGGGGGCAATCAGCCCCAGCATTTT; CDR3: CASTAGGNQPQHF
V: TRBV7-2; J: TRBJ1-2; D: .; size: .; DNA: TGTGCCAGCAGCTTACGTCCAGGGGAGGGCTATGGCTACACCTTC; CDR3: CASSLRPGEGYGYTF
V: TRBV6-9; J: TRBJ2-1; D: TRBD2; size: .; DNA: TGTGCCAGCAGTGCCCCGACTAGCGGGGCTTCCCCTTTTCTTGAGCAGTTCTTC; CDR3: CASSAPTSGASPFLEQFF
V: TRBV7-2; J: TRBJ1-5; D: TRBD1; size: .; DNA: TGTGCCAGCAGCCGACAGGGGTATAGCAATCAGCCCCAGCATTTT; CDR3: CASSRQGYSNQPQHF
V: TRBV30; J: TRBJ2-1; D: TRBD1; size: .; DNA: TGTGCCTGGAGTGGAACAGGGGTAAATGAGCAGTTCTTC; CDR3: CAWSGTGVNEQFF
V: TRBV29-1; J: TRBJ2-7; D: .; size: .; DNA: TGCAGCGCCTTGAAGATCGGACAGTTCGGCGAGCAGTACTTC; CDR3: CSALKIGQFGEQYF
V: TRBV5-4; J: TRBJ1-3; D: .; size: .; DNA: TGTGCCAGCAGCCAACAGGGCGCTGGAAACACCATATATTTT; CDR3: CASSQQGAGNTIYF
V: TRBV5-1; J: TRBJ1-5; D: TRBD1; size: .; DNA: TGCGCCAGCAGCCGGGACAGGGACCAGCCCCAGCATTTT; CDR3: CASSRDRDQPQHF
V: TRBV19; J: TRBJ2-5; D: .; size: .; DNA: TGTGCCAGTAGCGCGGGCCTCAAATACCAAGAGACCCAGTACTTC; CDR3: CASSAGLKYQETQYF
V: TRBV18; J: TRBJ2-7; D: .; size: .; DNA: TGTGCCAGCTCACCTCAGGGTGGCTACGAGCAGTACTTC; CDR3: CASSPQGGYEQYF
V: TRBV27; J: TRBJ1-3; D: .; size: .; DNA: TGTGCCAGCAGTTTGTACGGGAGCTCTGGAAACACCATATATTTT; CDR3: CASSLYGSSGNTIYF
V: TRBV6-1; J: TRBJ1-5; D: TRBD1; size: .; DNA: TGTGCCAGCAGTGGAGCCGGGACAGGGAATGGTCAGCCCCAGCATTTT; CDR3: CASSGAGTGNGQPQHF
V: TRBV7-9; J: TRBJ2-3; D: .; size: once; DNA: TGTGCCAGCAGCTTATACCCGCGGGGCAACACAGATACGCAGTATTTT; CDR3: CASSLYPRGNTDTQYF